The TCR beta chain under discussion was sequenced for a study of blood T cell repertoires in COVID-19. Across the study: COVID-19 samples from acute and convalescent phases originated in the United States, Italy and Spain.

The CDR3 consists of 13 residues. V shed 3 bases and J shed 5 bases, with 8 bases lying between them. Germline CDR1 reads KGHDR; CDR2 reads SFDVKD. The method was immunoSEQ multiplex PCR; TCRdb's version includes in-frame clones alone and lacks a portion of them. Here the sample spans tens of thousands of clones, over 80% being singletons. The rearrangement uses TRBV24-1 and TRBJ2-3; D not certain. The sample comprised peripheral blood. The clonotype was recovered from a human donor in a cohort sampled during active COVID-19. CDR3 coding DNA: TGTGCCACCAGTGATCTTTCCCGAGATACGCAGTATTTT. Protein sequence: CATSDLSRDTQYF.